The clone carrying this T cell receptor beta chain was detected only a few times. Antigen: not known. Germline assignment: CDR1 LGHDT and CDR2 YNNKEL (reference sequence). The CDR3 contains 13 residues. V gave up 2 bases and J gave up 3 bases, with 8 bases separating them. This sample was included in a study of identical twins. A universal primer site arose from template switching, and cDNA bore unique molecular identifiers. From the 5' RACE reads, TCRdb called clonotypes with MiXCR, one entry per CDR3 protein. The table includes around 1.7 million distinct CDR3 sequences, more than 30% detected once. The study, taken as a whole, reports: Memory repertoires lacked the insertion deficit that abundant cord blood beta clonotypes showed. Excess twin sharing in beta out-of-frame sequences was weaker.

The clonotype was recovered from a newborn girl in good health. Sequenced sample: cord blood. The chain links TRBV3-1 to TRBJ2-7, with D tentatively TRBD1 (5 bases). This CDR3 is CASSQRQLYEQYF. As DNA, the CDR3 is TGTGCCAGCAGCCAACGACAGCTCTACGAGCAGTACTTC.